The present entry profiles one T cell receptor beta chain with its context. As yet, its antigen is unknown. The data are from a study of chemoradiotherapy in HPV16-positive cancers. Trimming took 4 bases from V and 0 from J; bases not matched to a gene: 8. CDR1 is KGHSH and CDR2 is LQKENI in the germline V gene. The CDR3 runs 18 residues. Notes on the study in general: Candidate HPV-specific clones and E7-related TCR motifs grew in tumor during treatment.

This table comes from immunoSEQ multiplex PCR, and its TCRdb copy is limited to in-frame clones, with some not included. The table includes 25,000 to 40,000 clones, nearly 90% detected once. The sequencing here drew on blood, taken from a patient who underwent chemoradiotherapy. The sequence derives from a human donor with HPV-associated anogenital cancer. The V and J genes are TRBV18 and TRBJ2-3; 12 nucleotides align to TRBD2. The CDR3 region has the DNA TGTGCCAGCTCACACGGACTAGCGGGAATCTCTAGCACAGATACGCAGTATTTT. Translating it yields CASSHGLAGISSTDTQYF.